The 13 T cell receptor beta chains reported below all come from one sample, sequenced in a study of T cells in Graves' hyperthyroidism and ophthalmopathy. Amplification targeted TCR beta CDR3 regions from RNA transcripts. The primer set for the first-round RT-PCR of the TCR CDR3 was HTBI. TCRdb redid the calling of the multiplex PCR reads with MiXCR, one entry per CDR3 protein. The sample records about 360,000 distinct CDR3 sequences, less than 15% being singletons. The sequenced sample consisted of blood. The receptors stem from a woman between 18 and 29 years old with Graves' hyperthyroidism.

This clonotype was observed a single time. The J gene is TRBJ2-3, the V gene TRBV7-9, with a possible D match to TRBD2 (5 bases). Germline V lookup: CDR1 SEHNR, CDR2 FQNEAQ (reference sequence). The CDR3 contains 17 residues. Trimming removed 3 bases from V and 1 base from J, with 17 bases in between. CDR3 nucleotide sequence: TGTGCCAGCAGCTTTAAGGGCACTAAGGGAGGCACAGATACGCAGTATTTT. Translated: CASSFKGTKGGTDTQYF.

This clonotype occurred many times. V and J are TRBV28 and TRBJ2-2, with D perhaps assigned TRBD1 or TRBD2 (5 bases each). Germline CDR1 reads MDHEN; CDR2 reads SYDVKM. The CDR3 consists of 15 residues. V was pared by 6 bases and J by 4 bases, with 15 bases between. CDR3 DNA: TGTGCCAGCAGCAATGGGGCTAGCAGCACCGGGGAGCTGTTTTTT. It codes for CASSNGASSTGELFF.

The sample holds a few counts of this clonotype. The rearrangement joins TRBV6-1 to TRBJ1-4; D gene unclear. Germline V CDR1 and CDR2: MNHNS, SASEGT. V lost 5 bases and J lost 4, with 8 bases in between. This CDR3 has 13 residues. The CDR3 is CASSSRINEKLFF. In DNA, the CDR3 is TGTGCCAGCAGTTCCCGAATTAATGAAAAACTGTTTTTT.

This clonotype was found many times. The rearrangement uses TRBV28 and TRBJ2-1; 8 positions agree with TRBD2. The CDR3 covers 14 residues. Germline values: CDR1 MDHEN, CDR2 SYDVKM. The V gene end was trimmed by 5 bases and the J gene end by 8 bases; junction bases not matched to a gene: 8. CDR3 loop: CASSPGGAEDEQFF. CDR3 DNA: TGTGCCAGCAGTCCCGGGGGGGCCGAGGATGAGCAGTTCTTC.

This clonotype was recorded many times. The chain joins TRBV6-1 to TRBJ2-1; D gene ambiguous. Trimming shortened V by 7 bases and J by 5 bases, and 12 bases separated the two germline ends. Germline loops: CDR1 MNHNS, CDR2 SASEGT. The CDR3 sequence is 13 residues long. CDR3 in amino acids: CASTAIEDNEQFF. CDR3 sequence (DNA): TGTGCCAGCACGGCGATCGAGGACAATGAGCAGTTCTTC.

The genes are TRBV24-1 and TRBJ2-3, with 9 bases aligning to TRBD1. In germline, CDR1 is KGHDR, CDR2 SFDVKD. The CDR3 loop spans 16 amino acids. V gave up 5 bases and J gave up 4 bases; unmatched junction bases: 9. The DNA of the CDR3 is TGTGCCACCAGTGGCTCGGACAGGGGATACGCAGATACGCAGTATTTT. It specifies CATSGSDRGYADTQYF.

The V call is TRBV30, the J call TRBJ1-5; tentative D call: TRBD1 (5 bases). In germline, CDR1 is GTSNPN, CDR2 SVGIG (reference sequence). This CDR3 contains 14 residues. Trimming removed 5 bases from V and 6 bases from J, with 17 bases in between. The CDR3 loop is CAWSYRARGQPQHF. Written as DNA, the CDR3 is TGTGCCTGGTCTTACCGGGCGAGGGGTCAGCCCCAGCATTTT.

This clonotype was recorded at least ten times. This chain uses TRBV28 with TRBJ1-1, with 7 bases aligning to TRBD1. Per germline, CDR1 MDHEN and CDR2 SYDVKM. The junction had 31 bases not matched to a gene; V was cut back by 6 bases and J by 9 bases. The CDR3 extends over 20 amino acids. The CDR3, as DNA: TGTGCCAGCAGATTAACCCATCCACGCGGAATGACAGGCGGACAGGCCAAAGCTTTCTTT. Translation: CASRLTHPRGMTGGQAKAFF.

The chain has TRBV6-1 and TRBJ2-5; the D is unclear. Trimming removed 5 bases from V and 7 bases from J, with 11 bases in between. This CDR3 has 12 residues. Germline V gives CDR1 MNHNS, CDR2 SASEGT. CDR3 in amino acids: CASSTNSGTQYF. For the CDR3, the DNA is TGTGCCAGCAGTACTAATTCCGGGACCCAGTACTTC.

In its sample, this clonotype was seen many times. The rearrangement joins TRBV18 to TRBJ1-2; D uncertain. The CDR3 sequence is 14 residues long. CDR1 KGHSH and CDR2 LQKENI come from the germline V gene. Trimming pared 3 bases from V and 2 bases from J, leaving 10 bases between. Here the CDR3 DNA reads TGTGCCAGCTCACCCATGACCGAAAACTATGGCTACACCTTC. It codes for CASSPMTENYGYTF.

This clonotype was detected ten times or more. The genes are TRBV28 and TRBJ1-6; 8 bases agree with TRBD1. CDR3 length equals 15 residues. The ends lost 4 bases at V and 10 bases at J; junction bases unmatched: 9. Looked up from germline, CDR1 is MDHEN and CDR2 is SYDVKM. CDR3 residues: CASSSARGQGSPLHF. The CDR3, as DNA: TGTGCCAGCAGTTCTGCCAGGGGGCAGGGATCACCCCTCCACTTT.

V gene TRBV2 combines with J gene TRBJ1-5; weak D call: TRBD1 (6 bases). V lost 7 bases and J lost 7, with 14 bases in between. The germline V gene encodes CDR1 SNHLY and CDR2 FYNNEI. The CDR3 totals 13 residues. The CDR3 spells CASKQGRHQPQHF. The CDR3 DNA sequence: TGTGCCAGCAAACAGGGCCGACACCAGCCCCAGCATTTT.

This clonotype was counted many times. This chain links TRBV7-2 with TRBJ1-2, with a possible D match to TRBD1 (6 bases). The CDR3 extends over 13 amino acids. Deletions cut 4 bases from V and 7 bases from J, with 13 bases between. Germline lookup yields CDR1 SGHTA and CDR2 FQGNSA. The CDR3 region has the DNA TGTGCCAGCAGCTCTCGACAGGTTTTTGGCTACACCTTC. This translates into CASSSRQVFGYTF.